The T cell receptor beta chain under discussion was sequenced for a study of shared clonotypes between healthy human individuals. The wider study: Each donor's CD8 memory used one plate, CD8 naive two, each CD4 subset three.

Caucasian adults living in Nashville, Tennessee, provided all samples. CD4+ cells were split into CD45RA+ naive and CD45RA-negative memory subsets. Points from the study as a whole: Clonotypes not shared had lower generation probabilities than those common to all four donors.

About this clone: As yet, its antigen is unknown.

The data were produced by immunoSEQ multiplex PCR, yet TCRdb's version contains in-frame clones alone and is incomplete. The table includes millions of clones, around 94% detected once. The receptor was derived from a young man in good health. The material sequenced was naive CD4+ T cells sorted from blood. Documented subset: CD45RA+ positively selected.

The CDR3 region is CASSLGPLGSSGNTIYF. For the CDR3, the DNA is TGTGCCAGCAGCTTAGGCCCCTTGGGCAGCTCTGGAAACACCATATATTTT. The J gene is TRBJ1-3, the V gene TRBV7-2; no clear D gene. The CDR3 runs to 17 residues. Germline V gene sequence: CDR1 SGHTA, CDR2 FQGNSA. Trimming pared 1 base from V and 0 bases from J, leaving 13 bases between.